The clone carrying this T cell receptor (beta chain) was recorded many times. Its antigen is undetermined. The CDR3 sequence is 14 residues long. The V and J ends lost 2 bases and 4 bases respectively, with 15 bases between them. Germline V gene data show CDR1 as DFQATT and CDR2 as SNEGSKA (reference sequence). This record comes from a study of Graves' ophthalmopathy and Graves' hyperthyroidism. General study points: The majority of expanded thyroid clonotypes above 0.001 frequency also occurred in blood. For separating ophthalmopathy from stable hyperthyroidism, a 13-signature model gave about 90% sensitivity and roughly 83% specificity.

Amplified material comprised TCR beta CDR3 regions derived from RNA transcripts. Second-round multiplex PCR came after a first-round RT-PCR that employed HTBI primers. TCRdb analysed the multiplex PCR reads with MiXCR anew, one entry per CDR3 protein. The sample comprises roughly 500,000 distinct CDR3 sequences, around 14% of which are singletons, and around 9.8% rests with the top ten. The V call is TRBV20-1, the J call TRBJ2-7; a possible D gene is TRBD2 (6 bases). Sequencing was carried out using blood. This TCR came from a woman in her thirties with Graves' ophthalmopathy. The CDR3 nucleotides read TGCAGTGCTAGATCGGACGGGAGTTATTACGAGCAGTACTTC. Translating gives CSARSDGSYYEQYF.